These 3 T cell receptor beta chains originate from one sample sequenced in a study of T cells expressing NK-cell markers. From the 5' RACE reads, TCRdb lists one entry per CDR3 protein and no DNA. This sample contains roughly 450,000 distinct CDR3 sequences. Sequencing was performed on blood T cells: a sorted CD56 or NKG2C T cell subset, CD4+ or CD8+ T cells, or bulk PBMC T cells (not recorded which). These receptor sequences come from a woman aged 50 to 65 in good health.

This sequence joins TRBV15 and TRBJ2-1; TCRdb's assignment of TRBD1 cannot be checked, as there is no DNA. This CDR3 spans 15 amino acids. Germline V gene sequence: CDR1 LNHNV, CDR2 YYDKDF (reference sequence). CDR3 sequence: CATSREWGAGNEQFF.

This chain connects TRBV7-3 to TRBJ2-4; the D call of TRBD1 rests on TCRdb alone, since no DNA is present to check it. The CDR3 loop spans 15 amino acids. Germline CDR1 is SGHTA and CDR2 is FQGTGA. The CDR3 here is CASSPTGGAKNIQYF.

The chain joins TRBV27 to TRBJ2-5; the D call of TRBD2 rests on TCRdb alone, since no DNA is present to check it. The CDR3 is made up of 14 amino acids. Germline V CDR1 and CDR2: MNHEY, SMNVEV (reference sequence). This chain's CDR3 is CASSFAGGMETQYF.